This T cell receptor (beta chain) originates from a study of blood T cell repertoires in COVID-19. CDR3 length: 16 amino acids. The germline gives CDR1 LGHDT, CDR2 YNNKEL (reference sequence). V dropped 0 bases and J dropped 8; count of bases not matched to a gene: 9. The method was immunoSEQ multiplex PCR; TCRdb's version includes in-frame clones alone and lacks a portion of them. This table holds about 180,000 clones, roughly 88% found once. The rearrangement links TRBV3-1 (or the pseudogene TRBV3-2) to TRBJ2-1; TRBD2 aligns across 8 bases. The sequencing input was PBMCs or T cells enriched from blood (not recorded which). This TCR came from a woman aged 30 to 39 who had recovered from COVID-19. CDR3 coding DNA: TGTGCCAGCAGCCAAGATCAGGGTAGCGGGATTGATGAGCAGTTCTTC. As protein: CASSQDQGSGIDEQFF.